These 15 T cell receptor beta chains originate from one sample sequenced in a study of CD8+CD57+ T cells in acquired aplastic anemia. Sequencing involved patients with CD8+CD57+ cell expansion previously shown by flow cytometry. Genomic DNA constituted the template upon which TCR beta VDJ and CDR3 profiling was performed. TCRdb processed the reads anew with MiXCR; each CDR3 protein has one entry. This table has under 250,000 distinct CDR3 sequences, approximately 45% appearing once. Material: sorted CD4+, CD8+, or CD8+CD57+ T cells (not recorded which) from PBMCs. The receptors here all came from a human donor with aplastic anemia.

This clonotype has only a few counts. The chain has TRBV7-8 and TRBJ2-5; D not certain. V was trimmed by 1 base and J by 4 bases, leaving 10 bases between them. CDR1 is SGHVS and CDR2 is FQNEAQ in the germline V gene. The CDR3 spans 14 residues. Written as DNA, the CDR3 is TGTGCCAGCAGCTTAGGTAGACTTGGAGAGACCCAGTACTTC. This gives the protein CASSLGRLGETQYF.

The J gene is TRBJ2-3, the V gene TRBV20-1; no clear D. Looked up from germline, CDR1 is DFQATT and CDR2 is SNEGSKA (reference sequence). The CDR3 has 10 amino acids. V dropped 8 bases and J dropped 4 bases, with 7 bases sitting between them. This CDR3 is CSPKADTQYF. The CDR3 DNA reads as TGCAGTCCGAAGGCAGATACGCAGTATTTT.

This clonotype appeared a few times. V usage is TRBV5-1 and J usage is TRBJ1-2, with a tentative D call TRBD1 (5 bases). The CDR3 length is 12 residues. Germline CDR1 reads SGHRS; CDR2 reads YFSETQ. V lost 4 bases and J 10 bases, leaving 14 bases between the germline ends. The CDR3 loop is CASSQRGDYYTF. CDR3 in DNA: TGCGCCAGCAGCCAGAGAGGGGATTACTACACCTTC.

As regards this clonotype: A single base separates this from a much larger clone, so it may be a read error. The genes are TRBV6-1 and TRBJ1-1, with 7 positions matching TRBD1. This CDR3 has 13 residues. Germline V gives CDR1 MNHNS, CDR2 SASEGT. The CDR3, as DNA: TGTGCCGGCAGTTACTCGGACAGGACTGAAGCTTTCTTT. This gives the protein CAGSYSDRTEAFF.

This clonotype has a handful of counts. The J gene is TRBJ2-3, the V gene TRBV20-1; weak D call: TRBD2 (5 bases). Germline V gene sequence: CDR1 DFQATT, CDR2 SNEGSKA (reference sequence). This CDR3 has 14 residues. V was cut by 6 bases and J by 0 bases, with 13 bases left in between. The CDR3 here is CSAKRAGSTDTQYF. In DNA, the CDR3 is TGCAGTGCCAAAAGGGCGGGTAGCACAGATACGCAGTATTTT.

This clonotype occurred many times. The chain uses TRBV25-1 and TRBJ2-1; no clear D. Germline V gene sequence: CDR1 MGHDK, CDR2 SYGVNS. This CDR3 comprises 17 residues. The V end lost 0 bases, the J end lost 1 base, and 13 bases lay between the germline ends. CDR3 amino acids: CASSEYKDYRSYNEQFF. The CDR3 DNA sequence: TGTGCCAGCAGTGAATATAAAGATTATCGGTCCTACAATGAGCAGTTCTTC.

This clonotype was seen repeatedly, ten times or more. J is TRBJ2-4 and V is TRBV7-9; 8 bases align to TRBD1. Germline CDR1 reads SEHNR; CDR2 reads FQNEAQ (reference sequence). This CDR3 comprises 17 residues. The junction had 12 bases not matched to a gene; V was cut back by 6 bases and J by 2 bases. CDR3 sequence reads: CASSWPPGGATKNIQYF. In nucleotides, the CDR3 is TGTGCCAGCAGTTGGCCTCCAGGGGGCGCAACCAAAAACATTCAGTACTTC.

This clonotype occurred many times. This chain connects TRBV25-1 to TRBJ2-1; D ambiguous. The V and J ends lost 5 bases and 2 bases respectively, with 7 bases between them. The CDR3 is 13 amino acids. Per the germline V gene, CDR1 is MGHDK and CDR2 is SYGVNS. The DNA of the CDR3 is TGTGCCAGCAGTATGACAACCTACAATGAGCAGTTCTTC. Its protein is CASSMTTYNEQFF.

This chain connects TRBV10-3 to TRBJ2-7; 11 nucleotides align to TRBD2. Germline assignment: CDR1 ENHRY and CDR2 SYGVKD. Trimming took 4 bases from V and 5 from J; bases not matched to a gene: 16. The CDR3 spans 18 residues. The CDR3 DNA sequence: TGTGCCATCAGTGTACCGCCAACGACTAGCGGGGCGGTCGACGAGCAGTACTTC. The encoded protein is CAISVPPTTSGAVDEQYF.

J is TRBJ2-7 and V is TRBV28, with TRBD2 matching over 12 bases. CDR1 and CDR2 from the germline V gene are MDHEN and SYDVKM. The J segment lost 6 bases and the V segment lost 4 bases, leaving 16 bases of the junction unmatched. The CDR3 contains 18 residues. The CDR3 region has the DNA TGTGCCAGCAGTTCAACCCTAACTAGCGGGAGGCCCGGTTTCGAGCAGTACTTC. Amino acid sequence: CASSSTLTSGRPGFEQYF.

The genes are TRBV10-2 and TRBJ1-5; D remains ambiguous. Germline CDR1 WSHSY, CDR2 SAAADI. V was trimmed by 4 bases and J by 7 bases, leaving 23 bases between them. CDR3 length: 17 residues. This chain's CDR3 is CASSALAVNYNEQPQHF. DNA for the CDR3: TGCGCCAGCAGTGCACTAGCGGTAAACTACAATGAGCAGCCCCAGCATTTT.

In its sample, this clonotype was seen many times. The genes are TRBV7-9 and TRBJ2-7, with D perhaps TRBD1 or TRBD2 (5 bases each). In germline, CDR1 is SEHNR, CDR2 FQNEAQ (reference sequence). V was shortened by 5 bases and J by 4 bases, with 18 bases between the two germline ends. The CDR3 runs to 15 residues. CDR3 residues: CASSHEGSTRYEQYF. The CDR3 nucleotides read TGTGCCAGCAGCCATGAGGGGTCCACCAGGTACGAGCAGTACTTC.

Regarding this clonotype: An end of the junction does not agree with germline; a read error may underlie this. The chain uses TRBV5-5 and TRBJ2-3; D may be TRBD1 (5 bases). The germline CDR1 and CDR2 sequences are SGHKS and YYEKEE (reference sequence). The CDR3 length is 14 residues. DNA of the CDR3: TGCGCCAGCAGGGTGTTGGTCCTCACAGATACGCAATATTTT. This sequence encodes CASRVLVLTDTQYF.

This clonotype showed up just a few times. J is TRBJ2-4 and V is TRBV7-9; TRBD2 agrees at 11 bases. CDR1 SEHNR and CDR2 FQNEAQ come from the germline V gene (reference sequence). CDR3 size: 16 residues. Trimming removed 4 bases from V and 6 bases from J; junction bases left unmatched: 8. CDR3 amino acids: CASSSSTSGMGNIQYF. Written as DNA, the CDR3 is TGTGCCAGCAGCTCCTCGACTAGCGGGATGGGAAACATTCAGTACTTC.

As regards this clonotype: A much more abundant neighbour one base away suggests this may be a read error. The chain links TRBV7-8 to TRBJ1-1; weak D call: TRBD1 (6 bases). This CDR3 has 15 amino acids. Germline-derived CDR1 and CDR2 are SGHVS and FQNEAQ. Between the trimmed V and J ends, which lost 7 bases and 4 bases, there was a span of 19 bases. In DNA, the CDR3 is TGTGCCAGCATCATTACCCGAGGGGGGTTCACTGAAGCTTTCTTT. The encoded protein is CASIITRGGFTEAFF.